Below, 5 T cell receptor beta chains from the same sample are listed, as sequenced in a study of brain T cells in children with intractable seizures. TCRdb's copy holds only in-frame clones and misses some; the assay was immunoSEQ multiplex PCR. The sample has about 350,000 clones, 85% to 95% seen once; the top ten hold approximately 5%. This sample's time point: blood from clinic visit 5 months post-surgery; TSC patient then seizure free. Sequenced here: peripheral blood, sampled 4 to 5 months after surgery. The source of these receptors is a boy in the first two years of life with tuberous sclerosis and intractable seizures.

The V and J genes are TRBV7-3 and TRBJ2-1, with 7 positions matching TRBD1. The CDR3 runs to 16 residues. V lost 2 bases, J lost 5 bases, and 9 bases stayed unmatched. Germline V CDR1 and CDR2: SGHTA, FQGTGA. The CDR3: CASSLSASRGNNEQFF. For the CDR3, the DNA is TGTGCCAGCAGCTTATCGGCGAGCAGGGGGAACAATGAGCAGTTCTTC.

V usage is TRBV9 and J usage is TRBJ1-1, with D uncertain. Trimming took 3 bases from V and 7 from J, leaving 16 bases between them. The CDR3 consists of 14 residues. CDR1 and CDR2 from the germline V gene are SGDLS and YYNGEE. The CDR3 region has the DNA TGTGCCAGCAGCGGAACTCGGTGGGCGGATGAAGCTTTCTTT. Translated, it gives CASSGTRWADEAFF.

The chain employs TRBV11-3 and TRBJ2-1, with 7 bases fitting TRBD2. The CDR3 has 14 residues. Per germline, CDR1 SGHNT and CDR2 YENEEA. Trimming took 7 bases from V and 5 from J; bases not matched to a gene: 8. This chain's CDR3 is CASTPGSGNNEQFF. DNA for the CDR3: TGTGCCAGCACCCCTGGAAGCGGGAACAATGAGCAGTTCTTC.

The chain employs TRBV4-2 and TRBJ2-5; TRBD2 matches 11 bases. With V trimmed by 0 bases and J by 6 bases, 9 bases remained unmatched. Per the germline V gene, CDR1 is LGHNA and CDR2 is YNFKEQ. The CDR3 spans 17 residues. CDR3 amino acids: CASSQDVRGLAVQTQYF. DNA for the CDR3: TGTGCCAGCAGCCAAGATGTTAGGGGACTAGCGGTTCAGACCCAGTACTTC.

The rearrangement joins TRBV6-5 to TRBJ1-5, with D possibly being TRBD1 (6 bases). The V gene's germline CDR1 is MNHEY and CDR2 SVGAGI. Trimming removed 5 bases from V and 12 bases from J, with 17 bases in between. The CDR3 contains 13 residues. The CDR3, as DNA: TGTGCCAGCAGTCCCCCGGGGGCAGGCGGCCAGCATTTT. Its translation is CASSPPGAGGQHF.